This section outlines one T cell receptor beta chain sequence together with its context. Its target is unknown. This sample is part of a study of a mutant IDH1 vaccine in newly diagnosed glioma. Across the study: Antecedent treatment encompassed radiotherapy, temozolomide, or their combination; the majority received both. Study results and caveats: Pseudoprogression apparently lacked any relation to changes in top peripheral T cell clonotypes.

Trimming left V 5 bases short and J 2 bases short, with 13 bases between. Germline CDR1 and CDR2: LNHDA and SQIVND (reference sequence). The CDR3 totals 16 residues. The table came from immunoSEQ multiplex PCR; TCRdb's copy has only in-frame clones and leaves some out. This repertoire shows roughly 84,000 clones, around 80% found once; its top ten account for about 5.1%. Time point here: baseline, week 1 (first vaccination visit). Treatment: pre-vaccination baseline after standard-of-care therapy. This TCR came from a man aged 35 to 55 with glioma. Some clones in this sample may be carry-over from other donors' samples. The chain uses TRBV19 and TRBJ2-6; D perhaps matches TRBD1 (6 bases). Sequences were derived from PBMCs, sampled from a glioma patient treated with radiotherapy, temozolomide or both. CDR3 sequence (DNA): TGTGCCAGTAGTCCACCACAGGGTACTGGGGCCAACGTCCTGACTTTC. It codes for CASSPPQGTGANVLTF. Full variable domain (remainder filled in from reference TRBV19 and TRBJ2-6): DGGITQSPKYLFRKEGQNVTLSCEQNLNHDAMYWYRQDPGQGLRLIYYSQIVNDFQKGDIAEGYSVSREKKESFPLTVTSAQKNPTAFYLCASSPPQGTGANVLTFGAGSRLTVL.